One sample yielded the 2 T cell receptor beta chains listed below, sequenced in a study of T cells after posttransplantation cyclophosphamide. Busulfan-fludarabine conditioning, marrow transplant, and cyclophosphamide on days +3 and +4 were administered. Using immunoSEQ multiplex PCR, the repertoire was profiled, and TCRdb retains in-frame clones only, with some absent. The sample lists 6,000 to 9,500 clones; approximately 80% were seen once. The material was CD4+ T cells sorted from blood, obtained 950 to 1,200 days after allogeneic stem cell transplant with posttransplant cyclophosphamide. The receptors stem from a female patient aged 40-50 years who received an allogeneic stem cell transplant from a related donor, was CMV-positive, and had no GVHD. Some of these T cells may belong to the graft donor.

The chain links TRBV28 to TRBJ2-5; 9 bases agree with TRBD2. Germline V CDR1 and CDR2: MDHEN, SYDVKM. After removal of 3 bases from V and 5 bases from J, the junction contained 4 bases not matched to a gene. This CDR3 has 14 amino acids. In nucleotides, the CDR3 is TGTGCCAGCAGTTTTAGCGGGGGTTGGGAGACCCAGTACTTC. Translated: CASSFSGGWETQYF.

For this clone: Relative to the germline gene, one junction end is altered; a read error may explain this. The same CDR3 can be traced to other DNA sequences in this sample. The chain uses TRBV19 and TRBJ1-6; a possible D gene is TRBD1 (6 bases). The germline V gene has CDR1 LNHDA and CDR2 SQIVND (reference sequence). There are 16 residues in the CDR3. The CDR3 DNA reads as TGTGCCAGTAGTCTGGGGGCAGGGGCAAATAATTCGCCCCTCCACTTT. Its protein product is CASSLGAGANNSPLHF.